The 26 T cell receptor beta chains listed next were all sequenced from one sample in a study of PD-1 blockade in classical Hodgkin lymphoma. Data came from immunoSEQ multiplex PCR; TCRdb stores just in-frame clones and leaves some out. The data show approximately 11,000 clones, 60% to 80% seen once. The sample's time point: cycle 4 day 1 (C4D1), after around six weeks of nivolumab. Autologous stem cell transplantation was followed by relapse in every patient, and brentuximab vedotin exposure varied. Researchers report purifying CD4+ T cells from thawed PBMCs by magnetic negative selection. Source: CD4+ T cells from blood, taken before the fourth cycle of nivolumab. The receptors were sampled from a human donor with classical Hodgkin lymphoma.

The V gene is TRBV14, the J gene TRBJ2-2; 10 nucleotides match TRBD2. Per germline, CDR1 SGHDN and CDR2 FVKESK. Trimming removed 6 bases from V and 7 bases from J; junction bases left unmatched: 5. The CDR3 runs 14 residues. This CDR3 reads CASRLAGADGELFF. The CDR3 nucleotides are TGTGCCAGCAGGCTAGCGGGAGCGGACGGGGAGCTGTTTTTT. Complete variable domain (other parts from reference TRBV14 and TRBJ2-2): EAGVTQFPSHSVIEKGQTVTLRCDPISGHDNLYWYRRVMGKEIKFLLHFVKESKQDESGMPNNRFLAERTGGTYSTLKVQPAELEDSGVYFCASRLAGADGELFFGEGSRLTVL.

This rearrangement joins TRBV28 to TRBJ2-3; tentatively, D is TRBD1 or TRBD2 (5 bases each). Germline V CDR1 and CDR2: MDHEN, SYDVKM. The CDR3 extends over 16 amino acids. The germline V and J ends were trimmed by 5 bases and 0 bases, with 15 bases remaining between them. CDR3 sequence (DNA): TGTGCCAGCAGTCAATCGGGTGGGGGAAGCACAGATACGCAGTATTTT. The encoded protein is CASSQSGGGSTDTQYF. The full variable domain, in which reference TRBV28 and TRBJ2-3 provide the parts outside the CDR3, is DVKVTQSSRYLVKRTGEKVFLECVQDMDHENMFWYRQDPGLGLRLIYFSYDVKMKEKGDIPEGYSVSREKKERFSLILESASTNQTSMYLCASSQSGGGSTDTQYFGPGTRLTVL.

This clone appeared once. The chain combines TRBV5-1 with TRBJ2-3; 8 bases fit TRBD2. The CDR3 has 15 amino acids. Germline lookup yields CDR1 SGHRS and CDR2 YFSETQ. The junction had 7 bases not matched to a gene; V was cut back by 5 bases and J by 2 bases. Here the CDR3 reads CASRLGLGATDTQYF. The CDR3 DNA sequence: TGCGCCAGCAGACTGGGACTAGGGGCCACAGATACGCAGTATTTT.

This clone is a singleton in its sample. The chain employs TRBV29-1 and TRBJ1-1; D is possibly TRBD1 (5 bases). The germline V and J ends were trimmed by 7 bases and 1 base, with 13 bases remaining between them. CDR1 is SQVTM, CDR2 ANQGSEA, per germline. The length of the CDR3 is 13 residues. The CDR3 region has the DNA TGCAGCGCTGAGGGGACTTCGAACACTGAAGCTTTCTTT. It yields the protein CSAEGTSNTEAFF.

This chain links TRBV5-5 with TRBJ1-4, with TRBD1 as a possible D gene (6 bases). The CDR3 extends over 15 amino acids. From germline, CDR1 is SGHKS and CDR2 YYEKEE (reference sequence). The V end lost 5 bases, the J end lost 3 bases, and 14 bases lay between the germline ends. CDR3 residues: CASRTIGQPNEKLFF. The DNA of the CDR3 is TGTGCCAGCAGGACGATCGGACAGCCTAATGAAAAACTGTTTTTT.

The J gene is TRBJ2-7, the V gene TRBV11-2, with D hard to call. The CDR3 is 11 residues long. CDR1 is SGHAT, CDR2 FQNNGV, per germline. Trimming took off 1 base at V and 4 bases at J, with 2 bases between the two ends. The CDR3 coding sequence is TGTGCCAGCAGCTTAGCGTACGAGCAGTACTTC. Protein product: CASSLAYEQYF. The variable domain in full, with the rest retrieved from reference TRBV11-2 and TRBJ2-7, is EAGVAQSPRYKIIEKRQSVAFWCNPISGHATLYWYQQILGQGPKLLIQFQNNGVVDDSQLPKDRFSAERLKGVDSTLKIQPAKLEDSAVYLCASSLAYEQYFGPGTRLTVT.

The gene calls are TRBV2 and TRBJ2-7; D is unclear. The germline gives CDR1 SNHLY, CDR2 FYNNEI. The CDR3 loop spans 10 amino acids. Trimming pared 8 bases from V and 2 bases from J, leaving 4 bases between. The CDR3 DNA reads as TGTGCCAGCGGCCCCTACGAGCAGTACTTC. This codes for CASGPYEQYF. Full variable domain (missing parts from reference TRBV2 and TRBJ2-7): EPEVTQTPSHQVTQMGQEVILRCVPISNHLYFYWYRQILGQKVEFLVSFYNNEISEKSEIFDDQFSVERPDGSNFTLKIRSTKLEDSAMYFCASGPYEQYFGPGTRLTVT.

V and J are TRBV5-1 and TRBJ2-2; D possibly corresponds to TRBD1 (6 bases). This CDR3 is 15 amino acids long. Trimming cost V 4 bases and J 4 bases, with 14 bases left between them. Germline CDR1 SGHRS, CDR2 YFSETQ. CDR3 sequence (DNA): TGCGCCAGCAGCCCCCAGGGGCGCGGCACCGGGGAGCTGTTTTTT. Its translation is CASSPQGRGTGELFF. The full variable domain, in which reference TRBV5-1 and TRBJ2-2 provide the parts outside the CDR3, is KAGVTQTPRYLIKTRGQQVTLSCSPISGHRSVSWYQQTPGQGLQFLFEYFSETQRNKGNFPGRFSGRQFSNSRSEMNVSTLELGDSALYLCASSPQGRGTGELFFGEGSRLTVL.

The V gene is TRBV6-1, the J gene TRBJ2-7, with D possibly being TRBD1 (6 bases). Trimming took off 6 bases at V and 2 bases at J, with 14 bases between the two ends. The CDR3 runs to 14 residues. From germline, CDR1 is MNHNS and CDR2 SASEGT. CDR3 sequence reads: CASRNDRFTYEQYF. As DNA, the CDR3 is TGTGCCAGCAGAAACGACAGGTTCACCTACGAGCAGTACTTC.

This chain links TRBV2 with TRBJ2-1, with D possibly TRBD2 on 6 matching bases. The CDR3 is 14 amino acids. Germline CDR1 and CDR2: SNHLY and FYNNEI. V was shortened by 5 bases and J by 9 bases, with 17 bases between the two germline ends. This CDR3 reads CASSLAVPVSEQFF. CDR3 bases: TGTGCCAGCAGTTTAGCGGTTCCGGTTTCTGAGCAGTTCTTC.

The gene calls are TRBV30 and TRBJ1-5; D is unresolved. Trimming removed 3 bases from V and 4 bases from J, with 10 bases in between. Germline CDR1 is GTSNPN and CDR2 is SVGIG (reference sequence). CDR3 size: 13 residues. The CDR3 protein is CAWSSNGNQPQHF. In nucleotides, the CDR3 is TGTGCCTGGAGCTCAAACGGGAATCAGCCCCAGCATTTT.

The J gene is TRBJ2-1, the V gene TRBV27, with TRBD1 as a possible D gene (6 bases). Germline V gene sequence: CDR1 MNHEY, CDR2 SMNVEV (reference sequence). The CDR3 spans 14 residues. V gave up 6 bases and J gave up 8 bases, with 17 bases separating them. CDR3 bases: TGTGCCAGCAGCCCCGACAGGATTCGGGATGAGCAGTTCTTC. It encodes CASSPDRIRDEQFF.

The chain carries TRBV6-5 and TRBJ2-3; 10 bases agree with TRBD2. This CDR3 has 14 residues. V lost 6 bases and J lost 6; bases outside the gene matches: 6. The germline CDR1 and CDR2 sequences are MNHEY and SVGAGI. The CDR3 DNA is TGTGCCAGCAGATCTAGCGGGAGTACTGATACGCAGTATTTT. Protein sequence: CASRSSGSTDTQYF.

The CDR3 region has the DNA TGTGCCAGCAGCCCTGACAGAGGCTCCTACAATGAGCAGTTCTTC. Its translation: CASSPDRGSYNEQFF. The J gene is TRBJ2-1, the V gene TRBV7-2; D might be TRBD1 (5 bases). The CDR3 covers 15 residues. The V and J ends lost 5 bases and 0 bases respectively, with 11 bases between them. Germline V gene data show CDR1 as SGHTA and CDR2 as FQGNSA.

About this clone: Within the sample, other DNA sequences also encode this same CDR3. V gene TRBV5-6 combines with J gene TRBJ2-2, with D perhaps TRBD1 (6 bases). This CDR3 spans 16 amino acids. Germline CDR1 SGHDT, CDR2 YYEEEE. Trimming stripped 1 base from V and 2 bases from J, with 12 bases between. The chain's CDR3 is CASSLWGTSNTGELFF. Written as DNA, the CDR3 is TGTGCCAGCAGCTTGTGGGGGACAAGTAACACCGGGGAGCTGTTTTTT.

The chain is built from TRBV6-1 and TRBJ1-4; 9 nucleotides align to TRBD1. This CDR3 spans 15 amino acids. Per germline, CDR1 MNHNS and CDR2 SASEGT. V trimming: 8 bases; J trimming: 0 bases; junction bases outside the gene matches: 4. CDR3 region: CASGGQGATNEKLFF. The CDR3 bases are TGTGCCAGCGGGGGACAGGGAGCAACTAATGAAAAACTGTTTTTT.

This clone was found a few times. Here the CDR3 DNA reads TGTGCCAGCAGCCCCAAGGGGGCCCTCGGCGAGCAGTACTTC. As protein: CASSPKGALGEQYF. The rearrangement uses TRBV27 and TRBJ2-7; 7 bases match TRBD1. The CDR3 totals 14 residues. V lost 6 bases, J lost 6 bases, and 11 bases stayed unmatched. CDR1 MNHEY and CDR2 SMNVEV come from the germline V gene (reference sequence).

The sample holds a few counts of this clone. The CDR3 nucleotides read TGTGCCAGCAGCTTAGATGCGGTCGTCTCCTACGAGCAGTACTTC. Translating gives CASSLDAVVSYEQYF. The chain has TRBV7-9 and TRBJ2-7; the D is unclear. The CDR3 loop spans 15 amino acids. Per the germline V gene, CDR1 is SEHNR and CDR2 is FQNEAQ (reference sequence). Trimming took 1 base from V and 0 from J, leaving 10 bases between them.

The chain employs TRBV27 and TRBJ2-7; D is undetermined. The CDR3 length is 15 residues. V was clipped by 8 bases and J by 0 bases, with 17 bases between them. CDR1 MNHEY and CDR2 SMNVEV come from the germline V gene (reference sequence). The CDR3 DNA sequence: TGTGCCAGCCGCCCGCTACGGCCGAGCTCCTACGAGCAGTACTTC. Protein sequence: CASRPLRPSSYEQYF.

In DNA form, the CDR3 reads TGTGCCAGCAGCCCCGGACAGGGGGTTCCGGCTTTCTTT. Amino acids: CASSPGQGVPAFF. The chain employs TRBV11-1 and TRBJ1-1, with 10 bases matching TRBD1. Germline V gene lookup returns CDR1 SGHAT and CDR2 FQDESV (reference sequence). J was trimmed by 11 bases and V by 5 bases; bases with no gene match: 8. The CDR3 has 13 amino acids.

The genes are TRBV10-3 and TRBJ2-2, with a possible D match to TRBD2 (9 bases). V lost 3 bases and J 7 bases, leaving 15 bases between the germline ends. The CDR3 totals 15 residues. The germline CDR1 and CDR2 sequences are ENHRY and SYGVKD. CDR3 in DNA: TGTGCCATCAGTGAAGCTAGCGGGACAGGCGGGGAGCTGTTTTTT. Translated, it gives CAISEASGTGGELFF.

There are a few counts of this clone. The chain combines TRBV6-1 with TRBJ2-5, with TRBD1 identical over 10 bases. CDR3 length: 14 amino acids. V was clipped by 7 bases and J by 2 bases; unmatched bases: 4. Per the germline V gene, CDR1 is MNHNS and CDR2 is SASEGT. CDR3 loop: CASIRDRGQETQYF. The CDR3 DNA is TGTGCCAGCATAAGGGACAGGGGACAAGAGACCCAGTACTTC.

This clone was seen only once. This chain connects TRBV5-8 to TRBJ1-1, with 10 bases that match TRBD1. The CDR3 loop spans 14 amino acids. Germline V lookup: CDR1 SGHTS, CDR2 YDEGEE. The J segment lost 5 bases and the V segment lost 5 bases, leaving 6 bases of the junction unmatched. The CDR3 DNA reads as TGTGCCAGCAGGTCGACAGGGGGCTGGACTGAAGCTTTCTTT. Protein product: CASRSTGGWTEAFF.

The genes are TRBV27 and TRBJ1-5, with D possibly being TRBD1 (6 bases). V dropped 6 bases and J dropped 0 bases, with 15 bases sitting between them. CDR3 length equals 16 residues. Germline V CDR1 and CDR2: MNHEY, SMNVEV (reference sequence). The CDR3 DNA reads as TGTGCCAGCAGCCCGACAGGCGCCTATAGCAATCAGCCCCAGCATTTT. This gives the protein CASSPTGAYSNQPQHF.

The CDR3 nucleotides are TGTGCCAGCAGCTTGGGTGAGGGGGCCTTAACTGAAGCTTTCTTT. It yields the protein CASSLGEGALTEAFF. V usage is TRBV5-5 and J usage is TRBJ1-1; 7 bases match TRBD1. With 0 bases clipped from V and 5 bases from J, the junction kept 7 bases outside the gene matches. The CDR3 is 15 amino acids. Germline V lookup: CDR1 SGHKS, CDR2 YYEKEE (reference sequence).

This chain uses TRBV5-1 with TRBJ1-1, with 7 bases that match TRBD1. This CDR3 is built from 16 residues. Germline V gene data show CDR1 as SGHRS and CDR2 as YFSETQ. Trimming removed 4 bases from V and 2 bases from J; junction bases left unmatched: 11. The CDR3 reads CASSIGTVGTNTEAFF. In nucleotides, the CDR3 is TGCGCCAGCAGCATTGGGACAGTAGGAACAAACACTGAAGCTTTCTTT.